This T cell receptor (beta chain) appears in the sequencing data of a study of T cell repertoires in cytomegalovirus infection. The overall study: A matching HLA type, together with CMV infection, was signaled by public TCR beta signatures.

This clonotype appeared a few times. Its target is not known. Germline CDR1 and CDR2: SQVTM and ANQGSEA. The CDR3 covers 13 residues. Study observations and caveats: Cumulated frequencies of public TCR beta families served to identify carriers of CMV plus the relevant HLA.

TCRdb independently ran MiXCR on the reads; one entry per CDR3 protein. The sample has 450,000 to 600,000 distinct CDR3 sequences; around 10% are singletons. The V call is TRBV29-1, the J call TRBJ2-7; 14 nucleotides line up with TRBD2. The material sequenced was PBMCs. The receptor was isolated from a human donor in good health (CMV status not recorded). Some clones in this sample may be carry-over from other donors' samples. CDR3 loop: CSGTSGSSYEQYF. The CDR3 nucleotides read TGCAGTGGGACTAGCGGGAGCTCCTACGAGCAGTACTTC.